This T cell receptor (beta chain) was recorded in a study of blood T cell repertoires in COVID-19. Background on the study: The study drew acute and convalescent COVID-19 samples from the United States, Italy and Spain. T cells, B-cell-depleted T cells, or PBMCs provided the cDNA or gDNA that served as material.

Germline V gives CDR1 SGHAT, CDR2 FQNNGV. This CDR3 contains 14 residues. V lost 5 bases and J lost 2; bases outside the gene matches: 3. As handled by the study authors: Reference gene primers were amplified, and this amplification served to estimate nucleated cell counts. The assay was immunoSEQ multiplex PCR, and TCRdb's table has in-frame clones only and misses some. D and trimming were read from the DNA, whereas the V and J calls and clone size are those reported in that table. This sample has about 22,000 clones, with 80% to 85% found just once. Sequencing was done on a sample of peripheral blood. The rearrangement joins TRBV11-2 to TRBJ2-5; 9 nucleotides align to TRBD1. The TCR originated in an elderly man with active or convalescent COVID-19. CDR3 sequence (DNA): TGTGCCAGCAGCCCCGGGACAGGGCAAGAGACCCAGTACTTC. Amino acids: CASSPGTGQETQYF.